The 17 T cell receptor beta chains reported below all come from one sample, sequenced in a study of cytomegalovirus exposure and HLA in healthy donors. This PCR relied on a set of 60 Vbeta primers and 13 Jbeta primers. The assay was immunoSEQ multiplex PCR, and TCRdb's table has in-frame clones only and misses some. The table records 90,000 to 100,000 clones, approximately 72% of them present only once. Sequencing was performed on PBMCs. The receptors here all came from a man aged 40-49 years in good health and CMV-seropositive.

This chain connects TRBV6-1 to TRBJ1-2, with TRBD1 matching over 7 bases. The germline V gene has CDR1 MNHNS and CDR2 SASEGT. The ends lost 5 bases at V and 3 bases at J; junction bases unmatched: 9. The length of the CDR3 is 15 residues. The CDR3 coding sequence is TGTGCCAGCAGTCCACGAAGGACAGGCGACTATGGCTACACCTTC. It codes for CASSPRRTGDYGYTF.

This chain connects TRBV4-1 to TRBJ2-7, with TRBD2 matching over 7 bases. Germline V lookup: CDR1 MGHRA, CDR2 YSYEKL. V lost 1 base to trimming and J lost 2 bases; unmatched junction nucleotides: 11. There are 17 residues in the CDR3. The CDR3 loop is CASSQVVGRGNPYEQYF. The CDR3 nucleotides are TGCGCCAGCAGCCAAGTGGTGGGGCGGGGGAACCCCTACGAGCAGTACTTC.

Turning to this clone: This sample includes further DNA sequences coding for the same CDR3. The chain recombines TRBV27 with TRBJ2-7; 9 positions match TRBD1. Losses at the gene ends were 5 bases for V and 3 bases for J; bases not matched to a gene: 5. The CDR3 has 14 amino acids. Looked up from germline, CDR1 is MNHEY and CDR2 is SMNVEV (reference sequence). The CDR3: CASSLDRGFYEQYF. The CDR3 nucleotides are TGTGCCAGCAGTCTTGACAGGGGGTTCTACGAGCAGTACTTC.

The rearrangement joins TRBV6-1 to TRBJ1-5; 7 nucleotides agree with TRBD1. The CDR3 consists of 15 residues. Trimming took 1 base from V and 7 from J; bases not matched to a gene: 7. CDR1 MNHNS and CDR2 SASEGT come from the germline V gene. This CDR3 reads CASSEETGRWQPQHF. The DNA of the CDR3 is TGTGCCAGCAGTGAAGAGACAGGGCGGTGGCAGCCCCAGCATTTT.

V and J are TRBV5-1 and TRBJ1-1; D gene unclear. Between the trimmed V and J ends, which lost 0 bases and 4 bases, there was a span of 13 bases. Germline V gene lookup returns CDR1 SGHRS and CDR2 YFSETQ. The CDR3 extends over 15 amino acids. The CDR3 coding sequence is TGCGCCAGCAGCTTGGAGATTCCCCGAGGCACTGAAGCTTTCTTT. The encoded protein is CASSLEIPRGTEAFF.

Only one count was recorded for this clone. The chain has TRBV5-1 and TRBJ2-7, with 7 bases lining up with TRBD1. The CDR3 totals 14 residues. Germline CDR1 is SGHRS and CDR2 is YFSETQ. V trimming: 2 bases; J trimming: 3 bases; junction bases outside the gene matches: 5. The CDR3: CASSFSGQSYEQYF. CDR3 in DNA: TGCGCCAGCAGCTTCTCGGGACAGAGCTACGAGCAGTACTTC.

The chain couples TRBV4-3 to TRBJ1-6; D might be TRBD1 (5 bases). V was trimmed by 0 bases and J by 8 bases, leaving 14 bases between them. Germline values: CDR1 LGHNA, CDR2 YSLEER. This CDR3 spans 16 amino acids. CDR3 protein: CASSQEVGKGHSPLHF. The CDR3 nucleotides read TGCGCCAGCAGCCAAGAGGTGGGAAAGGGGCATTCACCCCTCCACTTT.

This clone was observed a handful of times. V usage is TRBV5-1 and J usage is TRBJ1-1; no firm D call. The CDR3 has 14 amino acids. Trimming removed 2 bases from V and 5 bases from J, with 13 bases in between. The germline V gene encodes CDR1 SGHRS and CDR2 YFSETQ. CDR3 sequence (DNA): TGCGCCAGCAGCTTCGGAAGGGAGCGTACTGAAGCTTTCTTT. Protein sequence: CASSFGRERTEAFF.

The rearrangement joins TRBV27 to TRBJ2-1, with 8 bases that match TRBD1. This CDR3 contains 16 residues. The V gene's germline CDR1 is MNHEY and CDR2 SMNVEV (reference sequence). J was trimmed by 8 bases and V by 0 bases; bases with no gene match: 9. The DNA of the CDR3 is TGTGCCAGCAGTTTATCTAGCGGACAGGGACTGCATGAGCAGTTCTTC. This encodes CASSLSSGQGLHEQFF.

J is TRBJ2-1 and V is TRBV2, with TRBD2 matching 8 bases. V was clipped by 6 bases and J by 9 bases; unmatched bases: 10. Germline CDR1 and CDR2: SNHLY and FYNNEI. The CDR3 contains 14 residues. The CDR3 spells CASRPSGGRGEQFF. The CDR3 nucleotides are TGTGCCAGCAGACCTTCGGGGGGGCGGGGTGAGCAGTTCTTC.

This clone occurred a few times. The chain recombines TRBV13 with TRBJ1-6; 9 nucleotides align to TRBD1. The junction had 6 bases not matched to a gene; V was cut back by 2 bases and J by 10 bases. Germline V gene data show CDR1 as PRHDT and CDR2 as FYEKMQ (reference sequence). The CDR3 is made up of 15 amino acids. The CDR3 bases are TGTGCCAGCAGCTTACAAACAGGGGGCTACTCACCCCTCCACTTT. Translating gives CASSLQTGGYSPLHF.

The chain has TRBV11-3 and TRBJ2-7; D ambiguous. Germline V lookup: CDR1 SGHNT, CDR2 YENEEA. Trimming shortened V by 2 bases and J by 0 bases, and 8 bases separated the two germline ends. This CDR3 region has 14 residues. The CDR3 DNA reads TGTGCCAGCAGCTTATCATACAGCTCCTACGAGCAGTACTTC. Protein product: CASSLSYSSYEQYF.

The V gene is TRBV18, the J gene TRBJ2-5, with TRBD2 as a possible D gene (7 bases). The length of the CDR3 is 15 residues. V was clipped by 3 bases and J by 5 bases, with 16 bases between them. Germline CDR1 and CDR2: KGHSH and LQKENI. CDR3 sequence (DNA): TGTGCCAGCTCACCTCAGGGGTCTAGCGGTGAGACCCAGTACTTC. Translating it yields CASSPQGSSGETQYF.

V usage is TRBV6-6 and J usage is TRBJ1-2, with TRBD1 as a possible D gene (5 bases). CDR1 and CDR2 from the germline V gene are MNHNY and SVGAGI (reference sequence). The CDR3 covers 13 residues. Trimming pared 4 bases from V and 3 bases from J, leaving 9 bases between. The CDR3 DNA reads TGTGCCAGCAGTTCTCAGACAGACTATGGCTACACCTTC. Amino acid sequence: CASSSQTDYGYTF.

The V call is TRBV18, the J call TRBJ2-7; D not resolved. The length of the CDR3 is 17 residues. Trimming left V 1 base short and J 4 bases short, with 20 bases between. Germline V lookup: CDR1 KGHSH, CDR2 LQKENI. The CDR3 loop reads CASSPLPTGLGSYEQYF. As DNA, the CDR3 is TGTGCCAGCTCACCACTCCCCACCGGCCTAGGTTCTTACGAGCAGTACTTC.

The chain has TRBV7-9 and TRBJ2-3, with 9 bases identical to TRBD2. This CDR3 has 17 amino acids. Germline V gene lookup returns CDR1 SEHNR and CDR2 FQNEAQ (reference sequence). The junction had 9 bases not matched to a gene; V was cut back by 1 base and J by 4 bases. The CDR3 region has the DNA TGTGCCAGCAGCTTAGGGTGGGCTAGCGGGACGGCAGATACGCAGTATTTT. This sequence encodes CASSLGWASGTADTQYF.

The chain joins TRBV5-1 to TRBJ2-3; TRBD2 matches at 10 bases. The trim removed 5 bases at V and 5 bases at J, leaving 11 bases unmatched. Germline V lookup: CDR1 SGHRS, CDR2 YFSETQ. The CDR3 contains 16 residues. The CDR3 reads CASSATSGAIRDTQYF. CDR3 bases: TGCGCCAGCAGTGCCACTAGCGGGGCCATAAGAGATACGCAGTATTTT.